The 11 T cell receptor beta chains given below trace back to one sample, sequenced in a study of T cells in localized non-small cell lung cancer. The method was immunoSEQ multiplex PCR; TCRdb's version includes in-frame clones alone and lacks a portion of them. The sample has over 5,500 clones, roughly 41% seen once. The starting material was lung tumor tissue, obtained before any cancer treatment. Receptors originate from a woman between 35 and 70 years old with stage II squamous cell lung carcinoma.

V gene TRBV6-8 combines with J gene TRBJ2-5, with D maybe TRBD1 (6 bases). Germline CDR1 MNHGY, CDR2 SAAAGT. The V end was cut by 5 bases, the J end by 7 bases, with 23 bases between. The CDR3 consists of 16 residues. The CDR3 DNA is TGTGCCAGCAGTCCCCAAGGACAGCGGAGTCTAGCGACCCAGTACTTC. Its translation is CASSPQGQRSLATQYF.

The chain employs TRBV15 and TRBJ1-2; the match to TRBD1 covers 9 bases. With 4 bases clipped from V and 6 bases from J, the junction kept 6 bases outside the gene matches. The CDR3 totals 14 residues. Germline V gene sequence: CDR1 LNHNV, CDR2 YYDKDF (reference sequence). The CDR3 sequence is CATSTRRTGDGYTF. The CDR3 DNA reads as TGTGCCACCAGCACGCGCAGGACAGGGGATGGCTACACCTTC.

This clone appeared many times. The chain uses TRBV11-3 and TRBJ1-5; tentatively, D is TRBD1 (6 bases). V lost 4 bases to trimming and J lost 3 bases, with 16 bases between them. The germline V gene encodes CDR1 SGHNT and CDR2 YENEEA. The CDR3 spans 16 residues. The CDR3 loop is CASSSGTLGINQPQHF. The CDR3 bases are TGTGCCAGCAGCTCGGGGACATTGGGGATCAATCAGCCCCAGCATTTT.

The chain recombines TRBV29-1 with TRBJ1-2, with no clear D. Germline lookup yields CDR1 SQVTM and CDR2 ANQGSEA. The V end was cut by 8 bases, the J end by 8 bases, with 18 bases between. This CDR3 contains 12 residues. CDR3 residues: CSHPGRLLGYTF. The CDR3 bases are TGCAGCCACCCGGGGAGATTATTGGGCTACACCTTC.

This rearrangement joins TRBV4-1 to TRBJ2-5; tentatively, D is TRBD1 or TRBD2 (6 bases each). Germline assignment: CDR1 MGHRA and CDR2 YSYEKL. V gave up 1 base and J gave up 2 bases, with 11 bases separating them. There are 15 residues in the CDR3. The CDR3 region is CASSQAGAGQETQYF. CDR3 in DNA: TGCGCCAGCAGCCAAGCGGGGGCAGGGCAAGAGACCCAGTACTTC.

J is TRBJ2-3 and V is TRBV11-3; 12 bases match TRBD2. CDR3 length: 15 amino acids. CDR1 is SGHNT, CDR2 YENEEA, per germline. Trimming took 3 bases from V and 4 from J; bases not matched to a gene: 2. CDR3 DNA: TGTGCCAGCAGCTTGACTAGCGGGAGATCAGATACGCAGTATTTT. Its translation is CASSLTSGRSDTQYF.

This rearrangement joins TRBV6-8 to TRBJ2-7; D is possibly TRBD1 (6 bases). V lost 9 bases and J 2 bases, leaving 17 bases between the germline ends. Germline CDR1 and CDR2: MNHGY and SAAAGT. This CDR3 has 14 amino acids. CDR3 nucleotide sequence: TGTGCCAGGCCCCTCTCAGGGGAACCCTACGAGCAGTACTTC. This sequence encodes CARPLSGEPYEQYF.

This clone turned up a few times. Germline and junction disagree at one end, which may indicate a read error. The V gene is TRBV14, the J gene TRBJ2-3, with TRBD2 identical over 9 bases. CDR1 SGHDN and CDR2 FVKESK come from the germline V gene. The length of the CDR3 is 18 residues. The CDR3 DNA reads as TGTGCCAGCAGCCAAGGTCTTCGAGGCGGGAGGGTGTCAGATATGCAGTATTTT. Translation gives CASSQGLRGGRVSDMQYF.

The chain uses TRBV6-8 and TRBJ1-1; no firm D call. The V gene's germline CDR1 is MNHGY and CDR2 SAAAGT. V was pared by 7 bases and J by 9 bases, with 15 bases between. This CDR3 spans 12 amino acids. The DNA of the CDR3 is TGTGCCAGCAAGAGCGGTTCCATCAAAGCTTTCTTT. The encoded protein is CASKSGSIKAFF.

The rearrangement links TRBV18 to TRBJ1-5; D uncertain. Per germline, CDR1 KGHSH and CDR2 LQKENI. This CDR3 has 16 amino acids. The V end lost 6 bases, the J end lost 6 bases, and 21 bases lay between the germline ends. CDR3 sequence reads: CASSPTPVGGSQPQHF. The CDR3 nucleotides read TGTGCCAGCTCCCCTACCCCCGTTGGAGGCTCTCAGCCCCAGCATTTT.

The CDR3 DNA is TGTGCCAGCAGTCCCGGGACAGTGGGCACAGATACGCAGTATTTT. Translating it yields CASSPGTVGTDTQYF. The chain has TRBV28 and TRBJ2-3; 7 positions agree with TRBD1. The V and J ends lost 5 bases and 1 base, in that order; junction bases with no gene match: 6. Germline V gives CDR1 MDHEN, CDR2 SYDVKM. There are 15 residues in the CDR3. The variable domain in full, with the rest retrieved from reference TRBV28 and TRBJ2-3, is DVKVTQSSRYLVKRTGEKVFLECVQDMDHENMFWYRQDPGLGLRLIYFSYDVKMKEKGDIPEGYSVSREKKERFSLILESASTNQTSMYLCASSPGTVGTDTQYFGPGTRLTVL.